This T cell receptor (beta chain) was identified during a study of T cells after yellow fever vaccination. Trimming shortened V by 3 bases and J by 9 bases, and 12 bases separated the two germline ends. The CDR3 is 13 amino acids. CDR1 and CDR2 from the germline V gene are SGHVS and FNYEAQ. Findings of the study overall: Contaminants from the bulk population, in the form of abundant clonotypes, could be found in FACS-sorted repertoires. Weaker, the secondary response had a peak occurring faster, on day 5 versus 15.

By 5'RACE template switching, TCR cDNA was produced, with a universal primer site and UMIs added in the process. TCRdb re-analysed the 5' RACE reads in MiXCR, keeping a single row per CDR3 protein. This sample has 150,000 to 200,000 distinct CDR3 sequences, with approximately 6.2% found just once. This clonotype was picked up many times. The antigen remains unidentified. The source material was CD4+ T cells sorted from PBMCs, sampled on the day of the first yellow fever vaccination. The sequence was collected from a man in his late teens or twenties who received the YFV17D yellow fever vaccine. The chain uses TRBV7-6 and TRBJ2-1; a possible D gene is TRBD2 (6 bases). CDR3 bases: TGTGCCAGCAGCTTTACTAGCCCCACTGAGCAGTTCTTC. It encodes CASSFTSPTEQFF.